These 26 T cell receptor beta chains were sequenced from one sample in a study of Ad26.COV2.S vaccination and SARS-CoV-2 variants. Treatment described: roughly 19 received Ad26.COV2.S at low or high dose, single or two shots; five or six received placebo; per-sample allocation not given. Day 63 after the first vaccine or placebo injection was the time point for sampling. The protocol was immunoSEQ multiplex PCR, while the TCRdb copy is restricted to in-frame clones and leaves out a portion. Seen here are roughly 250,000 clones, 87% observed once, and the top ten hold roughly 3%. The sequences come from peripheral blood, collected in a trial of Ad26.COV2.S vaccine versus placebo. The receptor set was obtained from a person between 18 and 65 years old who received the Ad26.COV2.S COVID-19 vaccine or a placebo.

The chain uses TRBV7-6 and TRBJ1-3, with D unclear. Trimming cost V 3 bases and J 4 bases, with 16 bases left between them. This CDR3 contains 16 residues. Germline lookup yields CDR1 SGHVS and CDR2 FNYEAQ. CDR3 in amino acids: CASSLERPAYGNTIYF. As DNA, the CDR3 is TGTGCCAGCAGCTTGGAGAGGCCAGCATACGGAAACACCATATATTTT.

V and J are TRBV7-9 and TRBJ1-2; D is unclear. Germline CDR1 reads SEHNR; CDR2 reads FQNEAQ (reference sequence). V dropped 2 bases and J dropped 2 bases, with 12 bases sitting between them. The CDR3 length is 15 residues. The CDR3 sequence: CASSLSVADNYGYTF. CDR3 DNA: TGTGCCAGCAGCTTATCGGTGGCAGACAACTATGGCTACACCTTC.

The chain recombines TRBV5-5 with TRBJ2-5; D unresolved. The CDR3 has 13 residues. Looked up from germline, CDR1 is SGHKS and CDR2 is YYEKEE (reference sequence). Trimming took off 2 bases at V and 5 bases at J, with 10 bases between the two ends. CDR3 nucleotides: TGTGCCAGCAGCTTCAGGATTTGGGAGACCCAGTACTTC. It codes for CASSFRIWETQYF.

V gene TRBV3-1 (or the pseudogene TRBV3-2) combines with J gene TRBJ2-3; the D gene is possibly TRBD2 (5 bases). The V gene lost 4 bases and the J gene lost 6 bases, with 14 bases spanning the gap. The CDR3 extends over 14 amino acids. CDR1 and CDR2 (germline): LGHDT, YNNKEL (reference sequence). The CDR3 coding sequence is TGTGCCAGCAGCCCTCGTCCAGCGGCGGATACGCAGTATTTT. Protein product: CASSPRPAADTQYF.

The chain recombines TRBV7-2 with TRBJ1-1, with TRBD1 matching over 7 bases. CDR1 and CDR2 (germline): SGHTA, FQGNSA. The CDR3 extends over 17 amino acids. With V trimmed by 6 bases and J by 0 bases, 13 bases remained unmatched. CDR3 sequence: CASSYPQGVSLNTEAFF. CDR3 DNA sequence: TGTGCCAGCAGTTACCCTCAGGGGGTCTCCCTGAACACTGAAGCTTTCTTT.

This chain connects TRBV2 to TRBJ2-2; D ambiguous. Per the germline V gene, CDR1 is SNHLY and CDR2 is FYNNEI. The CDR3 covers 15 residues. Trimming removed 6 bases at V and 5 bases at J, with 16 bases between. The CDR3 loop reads CASSAPPDGTGELFF. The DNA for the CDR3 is TGTGCCAGCAGCGCTCCCCCGGACGGGACCGGGGAGCTGTTTTTT.

The CDR3 DNA sequence: TGTGCCACCAGCAGCAGGAGGGATACCCAAGAGACCCAGTACTTC. It encodes CATSSRRDTQETQYF. The chain uses TRBV15 and TRBJ2-5; D perhaps matches TRBD2 (6 bases). In germline, CDR1 is LNHNV, CDR2 YYDKDF (reference sequence). V was shortened by 3 bases and J by 1 base, with 12 bases between the two germline ends. The length of the CDR3 is 15 residues.

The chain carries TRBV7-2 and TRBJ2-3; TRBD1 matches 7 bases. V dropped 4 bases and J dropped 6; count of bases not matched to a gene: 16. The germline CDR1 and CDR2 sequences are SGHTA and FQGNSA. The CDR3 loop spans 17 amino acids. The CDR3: CASSSTGARGSGDTQYF. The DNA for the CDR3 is TGTGCCAGCAGCTCAACAGGGGCTCGGGGTTCCGGGGATACGCAGTATTTT.

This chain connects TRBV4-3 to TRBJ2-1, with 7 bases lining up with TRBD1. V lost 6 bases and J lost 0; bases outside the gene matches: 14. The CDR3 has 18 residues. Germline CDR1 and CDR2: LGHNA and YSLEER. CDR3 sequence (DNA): TGCGCCAGCAGTCGGAAATCGACAGGGATGAGCTCCTACAATGAGCAGTTCTTC. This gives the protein CASSRKSTGMSSYNEQFF.

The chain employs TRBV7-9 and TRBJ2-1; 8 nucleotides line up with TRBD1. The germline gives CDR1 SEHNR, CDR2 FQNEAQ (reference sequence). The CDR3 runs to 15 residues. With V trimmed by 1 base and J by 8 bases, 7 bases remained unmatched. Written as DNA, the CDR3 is TGTGCCAGCAGCTTAGGGCAGGGGGCGATCGATGAGCAGTTCTTC. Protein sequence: CASSLGQGAIDEQFF.

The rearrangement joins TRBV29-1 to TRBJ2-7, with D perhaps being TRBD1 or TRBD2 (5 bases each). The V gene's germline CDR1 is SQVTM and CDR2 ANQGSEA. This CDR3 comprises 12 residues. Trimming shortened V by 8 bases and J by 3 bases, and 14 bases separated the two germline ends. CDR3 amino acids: CSIRDGNYEQYV. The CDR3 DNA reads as TGCAGCATCCGGGACGGAAACTACGAGCAGTACGTC.

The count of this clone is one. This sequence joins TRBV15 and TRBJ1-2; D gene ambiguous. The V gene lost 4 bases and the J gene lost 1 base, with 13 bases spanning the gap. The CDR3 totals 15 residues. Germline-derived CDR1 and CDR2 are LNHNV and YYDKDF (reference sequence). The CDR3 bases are TGTGCCACCAGCACCCCCGGTGGCTATAACTATGGCTACACCTTC. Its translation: CATSTPGGYNYGYTF.

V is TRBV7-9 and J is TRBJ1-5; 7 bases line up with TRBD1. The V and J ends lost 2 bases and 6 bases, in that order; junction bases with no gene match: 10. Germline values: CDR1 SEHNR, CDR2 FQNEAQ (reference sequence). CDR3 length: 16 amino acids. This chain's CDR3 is CASSLSGQGVAQPQHF. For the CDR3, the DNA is TGTGCCAGCAGCTTAAGTGGGCAGGGGGTCGCTCAGCCCCAGCATTTT. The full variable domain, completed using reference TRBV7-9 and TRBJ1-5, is DTGVSQNPRHKITKRGQNVTFRCDPISEHNRLYWYRQTLGQGPEFLTYFQNEAQLEKSRLLSDRFSAERPKGSFSTLEIQRTEQGDSAMYLCASSLSGQGVAQPQHFGDGTRLSIL.

Here the CDR3 reads CASSLQGGSGNTIYF. In nucleotides, the CDR3 is TGTGCCAGCAGCTTACAGGGAGGGTCTGGAAACACCATATATTTT. The chain joins TRBV7-9 to TRBJ1-3, with D perhaps TRBD1 (5 bases). Trimming cost V 2 bases and J 1 base, with 9 bases left between them. Germline assignment: CDR1 SEHNR and CDR2 FQNEAQ (reference sequence). The CDR3 length is 15 residues.

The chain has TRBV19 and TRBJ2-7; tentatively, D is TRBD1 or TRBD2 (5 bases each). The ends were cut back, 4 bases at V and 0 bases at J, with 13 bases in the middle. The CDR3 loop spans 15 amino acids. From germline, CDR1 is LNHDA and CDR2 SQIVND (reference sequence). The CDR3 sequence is CASSTSGTNSYEQYF. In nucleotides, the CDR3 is TGTGCCAGTAGTACTTCCGGGACGAACTCCTACGAGCAGTACTTC.

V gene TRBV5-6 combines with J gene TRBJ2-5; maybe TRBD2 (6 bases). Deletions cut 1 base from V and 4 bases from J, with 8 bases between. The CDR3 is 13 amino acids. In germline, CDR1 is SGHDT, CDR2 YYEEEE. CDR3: CASSLSGRETQYF. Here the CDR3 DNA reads TGTGCCAGCAGCTTGAGCGGGCGAGAGACCCAGTACTTC.

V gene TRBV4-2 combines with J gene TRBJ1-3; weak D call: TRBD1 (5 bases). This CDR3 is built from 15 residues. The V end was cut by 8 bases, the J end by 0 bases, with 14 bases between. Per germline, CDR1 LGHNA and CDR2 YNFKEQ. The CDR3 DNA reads TGTGCCAGCCGCCCCACAGGCCTCTCTGGAAACACCATATATTTT. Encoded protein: CASRPTGLSGNTIYF.

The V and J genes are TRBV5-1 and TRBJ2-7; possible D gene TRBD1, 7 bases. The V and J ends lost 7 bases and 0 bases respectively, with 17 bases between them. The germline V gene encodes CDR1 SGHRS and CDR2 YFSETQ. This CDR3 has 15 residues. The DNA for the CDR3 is TGCGCCAGCCGTAGAGGCGGGACAGACTCCTACGAGCAGTACTTC. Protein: CASRRGGTDSYEQYF.

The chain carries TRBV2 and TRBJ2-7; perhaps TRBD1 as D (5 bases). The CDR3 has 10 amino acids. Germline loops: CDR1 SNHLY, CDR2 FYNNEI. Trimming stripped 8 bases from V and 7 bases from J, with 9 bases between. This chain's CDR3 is CASRRTEQYF. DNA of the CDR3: TGTGCCAGCCGCAGGACAGAGCAGTACTTC.

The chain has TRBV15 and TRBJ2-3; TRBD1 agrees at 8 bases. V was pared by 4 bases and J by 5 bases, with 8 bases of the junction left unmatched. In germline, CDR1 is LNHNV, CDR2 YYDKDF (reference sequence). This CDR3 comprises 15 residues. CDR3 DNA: TGTGCCACCAGCACCGCAGGGGGCCGGTTAGATACGCAGTATTTT. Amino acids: CATSTAGGRLDTQYF.

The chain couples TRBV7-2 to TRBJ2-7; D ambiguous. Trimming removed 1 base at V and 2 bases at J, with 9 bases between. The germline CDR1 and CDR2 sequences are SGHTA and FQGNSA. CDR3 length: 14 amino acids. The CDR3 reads CASSLGPGTYEQYV. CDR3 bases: TGTGCCAGCAGCTTAGGGCCTGGCACCTACGAGCAGTACGTC.

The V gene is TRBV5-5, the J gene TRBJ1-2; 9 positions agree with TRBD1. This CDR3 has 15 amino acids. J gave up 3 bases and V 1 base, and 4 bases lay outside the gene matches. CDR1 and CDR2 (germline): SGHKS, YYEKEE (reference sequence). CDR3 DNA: TGTGCCAGCAGCTTGACAGGGGGCCCAGACTATGGCTACACCTTC. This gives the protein CASSLTGGPDYGYTF.

The CDR3 loop reads CASTLTGFQPQHF. The CDR3 DNA reads as TGTGCCAGTACCTTGACAGGGTTTCAGCCCCAGCATTTT. The rearrangement links TRBV19 to TRBJ1-5, with 7 bases aligning to TRBD1. CDR1 and CDR2 (germline): LNHDA, SQIVND (reference sequence). The CDR3 sequence is 13 residues long. Trimming took 7 bases from V and 6 from J; bases not matched to a gene: 6.

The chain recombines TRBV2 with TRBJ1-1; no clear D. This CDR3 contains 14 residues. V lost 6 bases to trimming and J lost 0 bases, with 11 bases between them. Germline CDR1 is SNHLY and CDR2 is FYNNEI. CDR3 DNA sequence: TGTGCCAGCAGCAGTAGGAGCATGAACACTGAAGCTTTCTTT. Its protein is CASSSRSMNTEAFF.

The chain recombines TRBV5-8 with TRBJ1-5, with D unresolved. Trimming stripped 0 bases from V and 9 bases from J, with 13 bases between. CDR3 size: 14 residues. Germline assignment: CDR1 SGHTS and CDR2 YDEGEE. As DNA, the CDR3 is TGTGCCAGCAGCTTGGAGGTAGTGGCAGGGCCCCAGCATTTT. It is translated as CASSLEVVAGPQHF.

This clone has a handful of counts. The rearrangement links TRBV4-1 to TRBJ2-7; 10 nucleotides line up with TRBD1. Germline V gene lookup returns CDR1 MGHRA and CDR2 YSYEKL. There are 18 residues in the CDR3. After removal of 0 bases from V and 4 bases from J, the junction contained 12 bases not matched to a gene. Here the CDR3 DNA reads TGCGCCAGCAGCCAAGAAACGTTCCGGGGACAGGGGCGGTACGAGCAGTACTTC. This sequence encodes CASSQETFRGQGRYEQYF.